The rows below give T cell receptor beta chains drawn from one sample of a study of blood T cell repertoires in COVID-19. Assay used: immunoSEQ multiplex PCR; TCRdb lists only in-frame clones, some missing. The sample records under 250,000 clones, approximately 85% being singletons. Input material: PBMCs or T cells enriched from blood (not recorded which). The receptors come from a woman aged 45-60 years with acute COVID-19. The CDR3 runs from the conserved cysteine through the conserved F or W. D genes are given only for firm matches. The size entry is marked missing in some rows and otherwise reads once, few, many or a size class.

TRBD1	TRBV7-9	TRBJ1-5	once	CASSSTGEVNQPQHF	TGTGCCAGCAGCTCGACAGGGGAGGTCAATCAGCCCCAGCATTTT
-	TRBV15	TRBJ2-3	-	CATSRDGLRTDTQYF	TGTGCCACCAGCAGAGATGGTCTACGGACAGATACGCAGTATTTT
TRBD1	TRBV7-9	TRBJ1-1	-	CASSVGTANTEAFF	TGTGCCAGCAGCGTCGGGACAGCGAACACTGAAGCTTTCTTT
-	TRBV2	TRBJ1-6	-	CASRDRRDSPLHF	TGTGCCAGCAGGGACAGAAGAGATTCACCCCTCCACTTT
TRBD2	TRBV27	TRBJ2-7	-	CASSFLGLAGGAYEQYF	TGTGCCAGCAGTTTCCTTGGGCTAGCGGGGGGAGCCTACGAGCAGTACTTC
-	TRBV27	TRBJ1-5	few	CASSFRSGDQPQHF	TGTGCCAGCAGTTTTCGATCGGGGGATCAGCCCCAGCATTTT
TRBD1	TRBV5-5	TRBJ1-5	-	CASSLTGQGDQPQHF	TGTGCCAGCAGCCTGACCGGACAGGGAGACCAGCCCCAGCATTTT
TRBD1	TRBV2	TRBJ2-1	-	CASSEVQGVYNEQFF	TGTGCCAGCAGTGAAGTACAGGGGGTCTACAATGAGCAGTTCTTC
-	TRBV5-1	TRBJ2-7	-	CASSGGDNTYEQYF	TGCGCCAGCAGCGGGGGGGACAACACCTACGAGCAGTACTTC
TRBD1	TRBV24-1	TRBJ1-3	-	CATSDRLDRGLSGNTIYF	TGTGCCACCAGTGACCGACTTGACAGGGGGCTATCTGGAAACACCATATATTTT
-	TRBV27	TRBJ1-1	few	CASRRKGPIGNTEAFF	TGTGCCAGCAGGCGGAAGGGGCCGATTGGGAACACTGAAGCTTTCTTT
-	TRBV19	TRBJ1-1	few	CASSAWGGGNTEAFF	TGTGCCAGTAGTGCCTGGGGGGGAGGAAACACTGAAGCTTTCTTT
-	TRBV6-2/TRBV6-3	TRBJ2-7	-	CASSYYSYEQYF	TGTGCCAGCAGTTATTACTCCTACGAGCAGTACTTC
TRBD1	TRBV30	TRBJ2-6	-	CAWSRTGGAGANVLTF	TGTGCCTGGAGTCGCACAGGGGGCGCTGGGGCCAACGTCCTGACTTTC
TRBD1	TRBV7-2	TRBJ1-2	-	CASSPQGANYGYTF	TGTGCCAGCAGCCCTCAGGGGGCTAACTATGGCTACACCTTC
-	TRBV5-4	TRBJ1-1	-	CASSWRGVGVTEAFF	TGTGCCAGCAGCTGGCGGGGGGTAGGGGTCACTGAAGCTTTCTTT
TRBD1	TRBV6-5	TRBJ1-2	-	CASRWTGVNYGYTF	TGTGCCAGCAGATGGACAGGCGTTAACTATGGCTACACCTTC
TRBD1	TRBV4-1	TRBJ1-2	-	CASSLTGVGYGYTF	TGCGCCAGCAGCCTGACAGGGGTCGGCTATGGCTACACCTTC
TRBD1	TRBV2	TRBJ2-1	-	CASSVRDRGHNEQFF	TGTGCCAGCAGTGTCCGAGACAGGGGCCACAATGAGCAGTTCTTC
-	TRBV7-8	TRBJ2-7	-	CASSLEGGSYEQYF	TGTGCCAGCAGCTTAGAAGGGGGCTCCTACGAGCAGTACTTC
TRBD1	TRBV7-2	TRBJ1-1	-	CASSRGQGGTEAFF	TGTGCCAGCAGCAGGGGACAGGGAGGCACTGAAGCTTTCTTT
-	TRBV11-2	TRBJ1-4	-	CASSGDDRGNEKLFF	TGTGCCAGCAGCGGCGATGATAGGGGTAATGAAAAACTGTTTTTT
-	TRBV25-1	TRBJ1-4	-	CASSELFTSKLFF	TGTGCCAGCAGTGAATTGTTTACTTCTAAACTGTTTTTT
-	TRBV6-5	TRBJ1-5	-	CASSDSFSNQPQHF	TGTGCCAGCAGCGACAGTTTTAGCAATCAGCCCCAGCATTTT
-	TRBV30	TRBJ1-1	-	CAWGGQMNTEAFF	TGTGCCTGGGGGGGGCAGATGAACACTGAAGCTTTCTTT
TRBD1	TRBV30	TRBJ1-2	-	CAWTEGQGVYGYTF	TGTGCCTGGACCGAGGGACAGGGGGTCTATGGCTACACCTTC
TRBD1	TRBV4-2	TRBJ2-7	-	CASSQPGQGTYEQYF	TGTGCCAGCAGCCAACCGGGACAGGGCACCTACGAGCAGTACTTC
TRBD1	TRBV27	TRBJ1-2	-	CASSSGGRNYGYTF	TGTGCCAGCAGTTCAGGGGGGAGAAACTATGGCTACACCTTC
TRBD2	TRBV7-3	TRBJ2-3	once	CASSLAGGLDTQYF	TGTGCCAGCAGCTTAGCGGGGGGGCTAGATACGCAGTATTTT
TRBD1	TRBV6-5	TRBJ1-2	-	CASSYSIIGTGYGYTF	TGTGCCAGCAGTTACTCGATCATTGGGACAGGCTATGGCTACACCTTC
-	TRBV30	TRBJ1-1	-	CAWSVLVFGEAFF	TGTGCCTGGAGTGTACTGGTATTTGGTGAAGCTTTCTTT
TRBD1	TRBV12-3/TRBV12-4	TRBJ1-2	once	CASSFQGDYGYTF	TGTGCCAGCAGTTTCCAGGGGGACTATGGCTACACCTTC
-	TRBV2	TRBJ2-5	-	CASSVRGLETQYF	TGTGCCAGCAGTGTACGGGGACTAGAGACCCAGTACTTC
TRBD1	TRBV3-1/TRBV3-2	TRBJ1-2	-	CASSQDRGTNYGYTF	TGTGCCAGCAGCCAGGACAGGGGCACTAACTATGGCTACACCTTC
-	TRBV5-1	TRBJ2-3	-	CASSTSTDTQYF	TGCGCCAGCAGCACTAGCACAGATACGCAGTATTTT
-	TRBV5-1	TRBJ1-6	-	CASGGEGYNSPLHF	TGCGCCAGTGGCGGCGAGGGCTATAATTCACCCCTCCACTTT
-	TRBV23-1	TRBJ1-2	-	CASSQSLDTNYGYTF	TGCGCCAGCAGTCAATCGCTGGACACCAACTATGGCTACACCTTC
TRBD1	TRBV12-5	TRBJ1-5	-	CASGRTGGYQPQHF	TGTGCTAGTGGGCGAACAGGGGGCTATCAGCCCCAGCATTTT
TRBD1	TRBV2	TRBJ1-2	-	CASKGLRGGYTF	TGTGCCAGCAAGGGCCTCAGGGGGGGCTACACCTTC
-	TRBV5-6	TRBJ1-1	-	CASSFMGSTEAFF	TGTGCCAGCAGCTTTATGGGGAGCACTGAAGCTTTCTTT
TRBD1	TRBV3-1/TRBV3-2	TRBJ2-3	-	CASSQPGQGSTDTQYF	TGTGCCAGCAGCCAACCCGGACAGGGGAGCACAGATACGCAGTATTTT
TRBD2	TRBV18	TRBJ2-1	-	CASSLSAGLNEQFF	TGTGCCAGCTCACTTTCAGCGGGGTTGAATGAGCAGTTCTTC
TRBD1	TRBV5-6	TRBJ2-7	once	CASSPTGGTSYEQYF	TGTGCCAGCAGCCCGACAGGGGGTACTTCCTACGAGCAGTACTTC
-	TRBV2	TRBJ1-4	-	CASSEGRNEKLFF	TGTGCCAGCAGTGAGGGCAGAAATGAAAAACTGTTTTTT
-	TRBV19	TRBJ2-2	once	CASSQSGLWRANTGELFF	TGTGCCAGTAGCCAGTCAGGCCTGTGGAGGGCGAACACCGGGGAGCTGTTTTTT
TRBD1	TRBV9	TRBJ2-1	-	CASSADRGRATEQFF	TGTGCCAGCAGCGCGGACAGGGGGCGCGCAACTGAGCAGTTCTTC
TRBD1	TRBV19	TRBJ1-2	few	CASSVPPGQGSGGYTF	TGTGCCAGTAGTGTCCCCCCGGGACAGGGCTCGGGGGGCTACACCTTC
TRBD1	TRBV18	TRBJ1-5	-	CASSPLDRVDQPQHF	TGTGCCAGCTCACCTTTGGACAGGGTGGATCAGCCCCAGCATTTT
-	TRBV5-1	TRBJ2-2	-	CASSLTGENTGELFF	TGCGCCAGCAGCTTGACAGGCGAGAACACCGGGGAGCTGTTTTTT